Described below is a single T cell receptor beta chain sequence and its context. Isolation recovered at least 6.5 million PBMCs from every sample. Every sample gave at least 5 micrograms of total RNA when it was extracted. A second PCR of about 6 to 12 cycles used a sample-barcoded 5' primer and a J-beta primer mix. From the 5' RACE reads, TCRdb called clonotypes with MiXCR, one entry per CDR3 protein. The sample records about 780,000 distinct CDR3 sequences, about half being singletons. The record originates from a study of blood T cells in healthy people across ages. Per the germline V gene, CDR1 is KGHSH and CDR2 is LQKENI. This CDR3 is 16 amino acids long. V was cut by 4 bases and J by 7 bases, with 19 bases left in between.

The sequenced sample was blood. The source of this sequence is an elderly man in good health. This rearrangement joins TRBV18 to TRBJ2-2; the D is unclear. In DNA form, the CDR3 reads TGTGCCAGCTCACTACAGACCACTCTCTCTAGCGGGGAGCTGTTTTTT. This gives the protein CASSLQTTLSSGELFF.